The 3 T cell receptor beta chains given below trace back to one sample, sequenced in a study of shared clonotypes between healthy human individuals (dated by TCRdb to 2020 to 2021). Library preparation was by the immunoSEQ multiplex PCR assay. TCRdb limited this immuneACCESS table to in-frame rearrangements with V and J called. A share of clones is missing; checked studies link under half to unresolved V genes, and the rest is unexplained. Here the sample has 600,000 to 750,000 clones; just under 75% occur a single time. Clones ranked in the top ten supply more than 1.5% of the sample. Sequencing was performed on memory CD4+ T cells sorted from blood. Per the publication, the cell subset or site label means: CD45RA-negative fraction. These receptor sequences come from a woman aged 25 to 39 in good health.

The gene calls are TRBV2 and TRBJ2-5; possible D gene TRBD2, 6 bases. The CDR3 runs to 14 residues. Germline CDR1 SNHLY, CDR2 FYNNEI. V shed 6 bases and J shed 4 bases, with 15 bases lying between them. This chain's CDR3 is CASSGTSGGETQYF. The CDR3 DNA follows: TGTGCCAGCAGCGGGACTTCTGGGGGAGAGACCCAGTACTTC.

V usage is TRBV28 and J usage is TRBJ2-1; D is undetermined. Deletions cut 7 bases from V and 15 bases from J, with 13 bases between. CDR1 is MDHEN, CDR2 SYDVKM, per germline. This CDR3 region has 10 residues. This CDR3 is CASTGVTMFF. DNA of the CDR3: TGTGCCAGCACCGGAGTAACGATGTTCTTC.

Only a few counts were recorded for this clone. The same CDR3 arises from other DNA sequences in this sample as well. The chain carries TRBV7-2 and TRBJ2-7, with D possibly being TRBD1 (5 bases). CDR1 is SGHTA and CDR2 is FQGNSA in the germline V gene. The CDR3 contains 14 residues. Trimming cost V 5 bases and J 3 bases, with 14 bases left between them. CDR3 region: CASSQQRDSYEQYF. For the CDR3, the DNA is TGTGCCAGCAGCCAACAGAGAGACAGCTACGAGCAGTACTTC.